The rows below give T cell receptor beta chains drawn from one sample of a study of OX40 agonist ivuxolimab in advanced cancers. Repertoires were generated with immunoSEQ multiplex PCR, while TCRdb's copy carries only in-frame clones and drops some. The table has roughly 56,000 clones, about 80% seen once. The input for sequencing was CD4+ or CD8+ T cells sorted from blood, taken in a trial of the OX40 agonist ivuxolimab. The origin of the receptors is an adult with an advanced solid tumor such as melanoma, head and neck, liver or kidney cancer. The CDR3 runs from the conserved cysteine through the conserved F or W. Each record gives: V gene, D gene, clone size, J gene, CDR3 DNA, CDR3 protein. D genes are given only for firm matches. Size is stated for part of the rows, as once, few or many counts, or as a class when the clone is expanded.

TRBV19	TRBD2	.	TRBJ2-2	TGTGCCAGTAACTTCCGGGGGGGGAACACCGGGGAGCTGTTTTTT	CASNFRGGNTGELFF
TRBV19	TRBD2	.	TRBJ2-3	TGTGCCAGTGTAGGCGGGGGGGCCCAGTATTTT	CASVGGGAQYF
TRBV6-6	TRBD1	.	TRBJ1-4	TGTGCCAGCAGACGCGGACAGGGCGGAAATGAAAAACTGTTTTTT	CASRRGQGGNEKLFF
TRBV14	.	.	TRBJ2-2	TGTGCCAGCAGCCTACTCCGCACCGGGGAGCTGTTTTTT	CASSLLRTGELFF
TRBV4-2	TRBD2	.	TRBJ2-1	TGTGCCAGCAGCCCACTCTTGACTAGCGGGAGGCCTACGAATTCCTACAATGAGCAGTTCTTC	CASSPLLTSGRPTNSYNEQFF
TRBV6-1	TRBD1	few	TRBJ1-2	TGTGCCAGCAGTGAGGGGACAGTTCTCTATGGCTACACCTTC	CASSEGTVLYGYTF
TRBV4-1	TRBD1	.	TRBJ1-5	TGCGCCAGCAGCCACCCCGACAGGGGACCAGATCAGCCCCAGCATTTT	CASSHPDRGPDQPQHF
TRBV11-2	.	.	TRBJ1-2	TGTGCCAGCAGCCCCTCGGGGGTCCCCTATGGCTACACCTTC	CASSPSGVPYGYTF
TRBV29-1	TRBD1	.	TRBJ1-2	TGCAGCGCGGGGGCTGGGACAGGGGGCCTCAGGGGCTACACCTTC	CSAGAGTGGLRGYTF
TRBV15	TRBD2	.	TRBJ2-7	TGTGCCACCAGCAGATTAGCGGGAGGTTACGAGCAGTACTTC	CATSRLAGGYEQYF
TRBV7-2	.	.	TRBJ1-1	TGTGCCAGCAGCTTCCGAACAGGGACGGGAACTGAAGCTTTCTTT	CASSFRTGTGTEAFF
TRBV6-5	TRBD1	.	TRBJ1-2	TGTGCCAGCAGTTTCCTCAGGGGGAGGGATGGCTACACCTTC	CASSFLRGRDGYTF
TRBV7-2	.	.	TRBJ1-2	TGTGCCAGCAGCCCAGGGCCGGGGGCAAAAGGCTACACCTTC	CASSPGPGAKGYTF
TRBV18	TRBD2	.	TRBJ2-3	TGTGCCAGCTCACTGGGACTAGCGGTCACAGATACGCAGTATTTT	CASSLGLAVTDTQYF
TRBV29-1	.	.	TRBJ1-4	TGCAGCGTTGAAGCCTTTCAGGGGAATTGGTTTTTT	CSVEAFQGNWFF
TRBV12-5	.	.	TRBJ2-5	TGTGCTAGTGGTTTCGGGATAATGCAAGAGACCCAGTACTTC	CASGFGIMQETQYF
TRBV5-5	.	.	TRBJ1-1	TGTGCCAGCAGCTTGGATCAGGGGTGGAACACTGAAGCTTTCTTT	CASSLDQGWNTEAFF
TRBV19	.	.	TRBJ1-1	TGTGCCAGTAGCCTTAAAGGCTACACTGAAGCTTTCTTT	CASSLKGYTEAFF
TRBV2	TRBD1	.	TRBJ1-5	TGTGCCAGCAGTGAGGAGGACAGGGCCATGTGGCCCCAGCATTTT	CASSEEDRAMWPQHF
TRBV18	.	.	TRBJ2-3	TGTGCCAGCTCACCACGGGATCTCACAGATACGCAGTATTTT	CASSPRDLTDTQYF
TRBV28	.	.	TRBJ1-2	TGTGCCAGCAGTTCCCCTTCCACCGATGGCTACACCTTC	CASSSPSTDGYTF
TRBV6-6	.	.	TRBJ2-7	TGTGCCAGCAGTTACTCGTCGTGGCAGGGCGAGCAGTACTTC	CASSYSSWQGEQYF
TRBV6-1	TRBD2	.	TRBJ2-5	TGTGCCAGCAGAGAAGGTAGCGGGACCCAAGAGACCCAGTACTTC	CASREGSGTQETQYF
TRBV7-9	.	.	TRBJ2-3	TGTGCCAGCAGCTTAGACGGGCTGCCAGATACGCAGTATTTT	CASSLDGLPDTQYF
TRBV6-4	.	.	TRBJ2-7	TGTGCCAGCAGTGACGACGACTACGAGCAGTACTTC	CASSDDDYEQYF
TRBV2	TRBD2	.	TRBJ2-7	TGTGCCAGCAGTTCCGGGACTAGCGGAACCTACGAGCAGTACTTC	CASSSGTSGTYEQYF
TRBV28	.	.	TRBJ1-1	TGTGCCAGCACAGCTATGAACACTGAAGCTTTCTTT	CASTAMNTEAFF
TRBV5-1	.	.	TRBJ1-2	TGTGCCAGCAGCTTGGACCGAACCATAAACTATGGCTACACCTTC	CASSLDRTINYGYTF
TRBV19	TRBD1	once	TRBJ1-4	TGTGCCAGTAGAGATGGGACAGGTCAAACTAATGAAAAACTGTTTTTT	CASRDGTGQTNEKLFF
TRBV27	.	once	TRBJ1-5	TGTGCCAGCAGTTTATCGGGGCAGGTCATGCCCCAGCATTTT	CASSLSGQVMPQHF
TRBV5-1	.	.	TRBJ2-7	TGCGCCAGCAGCTCCCCATCTCGGGGGGCCTCCTACGAGCAGTACTTC	CASSSPSRGASYEQYF
TRBV18	TRBD2	.	TRBJ2-7	TGTGCCAGCTCAGAAGCGGGAGGGCATAGCGAGCAGTACTTC	CASSEAGGHSEQYF
TRBV27	TRBD1	.	TRBJ1-4	TGTGCCAGCAGCCCCGGGACAGGTTCTCCTTTGGGCGAAAAACTGTTTTTT	CASSPGTGSPLGEKLFF
TRBV6-6	.	.	TRBJ2-7	TGTGCCAGCAGCGACCGACAGGTTGCCTACGAGCAGTACTTC	CASSDRQVAYEQYF
TRBV11-2	.	.	TRBJ1-1	TGTGCCAGCAGCTACCGCCCCCCCCAGACTTTCATGAACACTGAAGCTTTCTTT	CASSYRPPQTFMNTEAFF
TRBV7-9	.	.	TRBJ1-1	TGTGCCAGCAGCTTATTCTGGAACACTGAAGCTTTCTTT	CASSLFWNTEAFF
TRBV9	.	.	TRBJ2-5	TGTGCCAGCAGCGTAGGACAGGAGACCCAGTACTTC	CASSVGQETQYF
TRBV5-1	.	.	TRBJ2-7	TGCGCCAGCAGCACCCTTAATTACGACGAGCAGTACTTC	CASSTLNYDEQYF
TRBV6-6	.	.	TRBJ2-1	TGTGCCAGCAGTTACTCGCCGGGGCCATCCTACAATGAGCAGTTCTTC	CASSYSPGPSYNEQFF
TRBV7-2	TRBD2	once	TRBJ2-5	TGTGCCAGCAGCTCCGGGGGTCTAGCGGAAGAGACCCAGTACTTC	CASSSGGLAEETQYF
TRBV7-2	TRBD1	.	TRBJ1-2	TGTGCCAGCAGTGCCTGGGACAGAAATAACTATGGCTACACCTTC	CASSAWDRNNYGYTF
TRBV19	.	.	TRBJ2-6	TGTGCCAGTAGTAGAACTGGGGCCAACGTCCTGACTTTC	CASSRTGANVLTF
TRBV7-3	TRBD1	.	TRBJ1-2	TGTGCCAGCAGCTCTACAGGGGGCGGCTACACCTTC	CASSSTGGGYTF
TRBV19	.	.	TRBJ2-3	TGTGCCAGTAGTATAGCAGATACGCAGTATTTT	CASSIADTQYF
TRBV5-4	.	.	TRBJ1-2	TGTGCCAGCAGCTTGAGTGCGGCCTCGCTTAACTATGGCTACACCTTC	CASSLSAASLNYGYTF
TRBV9	.	.	TRBJ1-1	TGTGCCAGCAGCGTAGAACCGTCTTTTGGAACTGAAGCTTTCTTT	CASSVEPSFGTEAFF
TRBV28	.	few	TRBJ2-7	TGTGCCAGCAGTTCAACTCGGGGTTCGCTGTACGAGCAGTACTTC	CASSSTRGSLYEQYF
TRBV4-2	.	.	TRBJ2-7	TGTGCCAGCAGCTTGCAGGGAGTCTACGAGCAGTACTTC	CASSLQGVYEQYF
TRBV10-3	.	.	TRBJ2-7	TGTGCCATCAGCCTCATCAGAGAAGGTCAATACGAGCAGTACTTC	CAISLIREGQYEQYF
TRBV5-1	.	.	TRBJ1-6	TGCGCCAGCAGCTCCGGACGGACCCCAAGACGCGAGGGTTCACCCCTCCACTTT	CASSSGRTPRREGSPLHF
TRBV19	.	once	TRBJ1-1	TGTGCCAGTTCCGTTTGGGCCGGAGGAACTGAAGCTTTCTTT	CASSVWAGGTEAFF
TRBV5-6	.	few	TRBJ1-2	TGTGCCAGCAGCTTGCTCGGTCAGGGTTCCCTGGTTGGCTACACCTTC	CASSLLGQGSLVGYTF
TRBV6-5	.	.	TRBJ1-3	TGTGCCAGCAGTTCCGCAGGGATTCGAAACACCATATATTTT	CASSSAGIRNTIYF
TRBV7-8	.	.	TRBJ2-5	TGTGCCAGCAGAGCCCTTCGGGGAGAGACCCAGTACTTC	CASRALRGETQYF
TRBV5-1	TRBD1	.	TRBJ1-4	TGCGCCAGCAGCTTGAGGGACAGGCTTTTTCCGGGGGAAAAACTGTTTTTT	CASSLRDRLFPGEKLFF
TRBV28	.	once	TRBJ2-7	TGTGCCAGCAGCCTCGGTGGTCGGTGGGAGCAGTACTTC	CASSLGGRWEQYF